Listed below are T cell receptor beta chains from one sample, sequenced in a study of naive and memory T cell subsets. Using its own MiXCR run on the UMI-ligation and nested PCR reads, TCRdb lists one record per CDR3 protein. The sample includes about 120,000 distinct CDR3 sequences, 36% of them seen just once. Sequenced sample: central memory CD4+ T cells from blood. All receptors come from a human donor in good health. The CDR3 runs from the conserved cysteine through the conserved F or W. The D gene is left open where the match is weak. Clone size appears in some rows only: once, few, many, or a class for an expanded clone.

j_call	v_call	d_call	clone_size	cdr3_aa	cdr3_nt
TRBJ2-7	TRBV19	-	many	CASSIDGRGGYEQYF	TGTGCCAGTAGTATAGACGGCAGGGGAGGATACGAGCAGTACTTC
TRBJ2-1	TRBV20-1	-	-	CSAISGSQTYNEQFF	TGCAGTGCTATATCGGGGAGCCAAACATACAATGAGCAGTTCTTC
TRBJ1-2	TRBV7-9	TRBD1	-	CASSLNTGGNPSSYGYTF	TGTGCCAGCAGCTTAAATACAGGGGGCAACCCATCTAGCTATGGCTACACCTTC
TRBJ2-7	TRBV29-1	TRBD1	-	CSVRTGTYEQYF	TGCAGCGTGAGGACAGGAACCTACGAGCAGTACTTC
TRBJ2-1	TRBV3-1	TRBD2	-	CASSKVPGGPFDEQFF	TGTGCCAGCAGCAAGGTCCCGGGAGGGCCCTTCGATGAGCAGTTCTTC
TRBJ2-3	TRBV14	TRBD2	few	CASSQQLAGISDTQYF	TGTGCCAGCAGCCAACAACTAGCGGGAATCTCAGATACGCAGTATTTT
TRBJ2-7	TRBV24-1	TRBD1	once	CATSLGGEDYEQYF	TGTGCCACCAGCCTAGGGGGCGAGGACTACGAGCAGTACTTC
TRBJ2-3	TRBV7-2	-	few	CASSPGRTYTDTQYF	TGTGCCAGCAGCCCCGGACGGACCTACACAGATACGCAGTATTTT
TRBJ2-1	TRBV20-1	TRBD2	-	CSARDRGSGKSSYNEQFF	TGCAGTGCTAGAGATCGGGGTAGCGGGAAGAGCTCCTACAATGAGCAGTTCTTC
TRBJ2-4	TRBV20-1	TRBD2	few	CSASRTSGNIQYF	TGCAGTGCTAGTAGAACTAGCGGAAACATTCAGTACTTC
TRBJ1-6	TRBV28	-	-	CASNPRSSSYNSPLHF	TGTGCCAGCAACCCCCGGTCGAGCTCCTATAATTCACCCCTCCACTTT
TRBJ2-2	TRBV6-1	-	-	CASSGGTRRTGELFF	TGTGCCAGCAGTGGGGGGACCAGACGAACCGGGGAGCTGTTTTTT
TRBJ1-5	TRBV20-1	-	few	CSARARGGNNQPQHF	TGCAGTGCTAGGGCCAGAGGGGGAAACAATCAGCCCCAGCATTTT
TRBJ2-5	TRBV5-4	-	-	CASSLAKVVGMETQYF	TGTGCCAGCAGCTTGGCCAAGGTTGTGGGGATGGAGACCCAGTACTTC
TRBJ2-1	TRBV4-1	-	-	CASSHISGSYNEQFF	TGCGCCAGCAGCCATATATCCGGCAGCTACAATGAGCAGTTCTTC
TRBJ1-5	TRBV20-1	-	many	CSARENEGINQPQHF	TGCAGTGCTAGAGAGAACGAGGGAATCAATCAGCCCCAGCATTTT
TRBJ2-7	TRBV20-1	TRBD2	-	CSASASGLIPYEQYF	TGCAGTGCTAGTGCTAGCGGGTTAATCCCCTACGAGCAGTACTTC
TRBJ2-7	TRBV6-1	-	-	CASNAGNLYEQYF	TGTGCCAGCAATGCAGGTAATCTCTACGAGCAGTACTTC
TRBJ2-1	TRBV5-4	-	few	CASSLDPKGREQFF	TGTGCCAGCAGCTTGGACCCCAAGGGCCGGGAGCAGTTCTTC
TRBJ1-5	TRBV7-9	-	-	CASSLGFNQGLRQPQHF	TGTGCCAGCAGCTTAGGGTTTAATCAGGGCCTCCGGCAGCCCCAGCATTTT
TRBJ1-2	TRBV11-2	-	-	CASRGGIANYGYTF	TGTGCCAGCAGGGGGGGGATAGCTAACTATGGCTACACCTTC
TRBJ2-1	TRBV6-6	TRBD1	-	CASSYTGVGSYNEQFF	TGTGCCAGCAGTTACACAGGGGTTGGTTCCTACAATGAGCAGTTCTTC
TRBJ2-1	TRBV12-3/TRBV12-4	TRBD2	few	CASSSGLASNEQFF	TGTGCCAGCAGTTCGGGACTAGCCTCCAATGAGCAGTTCTTC
TRBJ2-5	TRBV27	TRBD2	-	CASRKSGSWQETQYF	TGTGCCAGCAGGAAAAGCGGGAGTTGGCAAGAGACCCAGTACTTC
TRBJ2-1	TRBV19	-	-	CASSAGQRNLYNEQFF	TGTGCCAGTAGTGCTGGACAGCGAAACCTCTACAATGAGCAGTTCTTC
TRBJ2-7	TRBV28	TRBD2	-	CASRPQAGGSYEQYF	TGTGCCAGCAGACCTCAAGCGGGAGGAAGCTACGAGCAGTACTTC
TRBJ2-4	TRBV6-1	-	-	CASSERWAKNIQYF	TGTGCCAGCAGTGAACGTTGGGCCAAAAACATTCAGTACTTC
TRBJ2-1	TRBV11-3	-	few	CASSLDGPNEQFF	TGTGCCAGCAGCTTAGATGGACCCAATGAGCAGTTCTTC
TRBJ2-7	TRBV20-1	-	-	CSARLDSYEQYF	TGCAGTGCTAGACTAGACTCCTACGAGCAGTACTTC
TRBJ1-6	TRBV28	-	many	CASSPSLGNSPLHF	TGTGCCAGCAGTCCCTCACTAGGAAATTCACCCCTCCACTTT
TRBJ1-5	TRBV5-1	-	-	CASSLDPLGNTNQPQHF	TGCGCCAGCAGCTTGGACCCACTGGGGAATACCAATCAGCCCCAGCATTTT
TRBJ2-3	TRBV5-1	-	-	CASSTVQGGSTDTQYF	TGCGCCAGCAGCACCGTACAGGGAGGAAGCACAGATACGCAGTATTTT
TRBJ2-3	TRBV19	TRBD2	few	CASSPAGTDTQYF	TGTGCCAGTAGCCCAGCGGGAACAGATACGCAGTATTTT
TRBJ2-7	TRBV28	-	-	CASTTGSLGEQYF	TGTGCCAGCACCACCGGGTCTCTCGGCGAGCAGTACTTC
TRBJ2-7	TRBV7-8	TRBD1	-	CASSLAGTANYEQYF	TGTGCCAGCAGCTTAGCGGGGACAGCAAACTACGAGCAGTACTTC
TRBJ1-6	TRBV11-2	-	once	CASSLAGQSNSPLHF	TGTGCCAGCAGCTTAGCTGGACAGAGTAATTCACCCCTCCACTTT
TRBJ1-2	TRBV23-1	-	-	CASSQWVGGPYGYTF	TGCGCCAGCAGTCAATGGGTCGGGGGACCCTATGGCTACACCTTC
TRBJ1-2	TRBV6-6	-	few	CASSYSNRENYGYTF	TGTGCCAGCAGTTACTCGAACCGGGAGAACTATGGCTACACCTTC
TRBJ2-7	TRBV5-1	-	few	CASARVAESYEQYF	TGCGCCAGCGCCAGAGTCGCGGAGTCCTACGAGCAGTACTTC